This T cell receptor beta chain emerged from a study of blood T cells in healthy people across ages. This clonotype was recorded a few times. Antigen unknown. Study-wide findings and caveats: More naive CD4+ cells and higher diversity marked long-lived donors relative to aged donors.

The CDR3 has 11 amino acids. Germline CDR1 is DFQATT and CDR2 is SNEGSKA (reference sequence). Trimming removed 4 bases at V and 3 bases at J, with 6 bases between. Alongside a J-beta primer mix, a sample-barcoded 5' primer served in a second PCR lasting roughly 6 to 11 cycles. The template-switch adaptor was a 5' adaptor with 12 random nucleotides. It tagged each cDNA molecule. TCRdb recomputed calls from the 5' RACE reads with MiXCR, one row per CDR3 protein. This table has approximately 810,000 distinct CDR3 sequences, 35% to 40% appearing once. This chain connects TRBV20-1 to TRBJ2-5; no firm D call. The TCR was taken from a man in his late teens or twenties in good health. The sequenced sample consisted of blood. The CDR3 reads CSANREETQYF. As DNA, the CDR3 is TGCAGTGCTAACAGAGAAGAGACCCAGTACTTC.